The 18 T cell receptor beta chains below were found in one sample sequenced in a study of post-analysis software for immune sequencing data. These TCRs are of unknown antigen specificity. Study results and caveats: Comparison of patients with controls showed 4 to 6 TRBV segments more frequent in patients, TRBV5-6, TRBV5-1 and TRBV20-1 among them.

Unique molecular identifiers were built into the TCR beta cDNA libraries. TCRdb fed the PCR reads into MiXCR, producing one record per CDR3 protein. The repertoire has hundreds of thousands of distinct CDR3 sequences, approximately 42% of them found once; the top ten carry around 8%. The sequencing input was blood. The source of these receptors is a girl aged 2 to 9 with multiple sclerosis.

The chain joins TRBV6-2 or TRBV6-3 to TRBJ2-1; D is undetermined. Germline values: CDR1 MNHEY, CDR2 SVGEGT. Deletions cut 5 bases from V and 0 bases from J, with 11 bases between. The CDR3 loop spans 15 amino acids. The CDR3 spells CASSVVSSSYNEQFF. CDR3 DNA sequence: TGTGCCAGCAGTGTCGTCAGTAGCTCCTACAATGAGCAGTTCTTC.

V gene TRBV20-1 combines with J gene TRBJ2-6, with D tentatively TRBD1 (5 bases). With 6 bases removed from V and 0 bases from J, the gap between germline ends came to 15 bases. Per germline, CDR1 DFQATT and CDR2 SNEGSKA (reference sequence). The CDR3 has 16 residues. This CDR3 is CSASTGQHSGANVLTF. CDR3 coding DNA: TGCAGTGCCAGTACAGGCCAACACTCTGGGGCCAACGTCCTGACTTTC.

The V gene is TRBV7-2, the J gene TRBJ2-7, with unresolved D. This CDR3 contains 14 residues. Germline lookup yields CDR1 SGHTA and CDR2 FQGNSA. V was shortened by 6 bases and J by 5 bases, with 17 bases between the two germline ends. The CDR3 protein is CASSLRTPVNEQYF. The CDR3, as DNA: TGTGCCAGCAGTCTAAGAACCCCAGTAAACGAGCAGTACTTC. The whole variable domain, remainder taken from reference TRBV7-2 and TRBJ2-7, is GAGVSQSPSNKVTEKGKDVELRCDPISGHTALYWYRQSLGQGLEFLIYFQGNSAPDKSGLPSDRFSAERTGGSVSTLTIQRTQQEDSAVYLCASSLRTPVNEQYFGPGTRLTVT.

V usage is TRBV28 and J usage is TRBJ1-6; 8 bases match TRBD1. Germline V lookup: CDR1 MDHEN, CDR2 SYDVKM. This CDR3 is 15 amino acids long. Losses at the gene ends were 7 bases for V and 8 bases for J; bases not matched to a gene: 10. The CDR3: CASNLGQGDYSPLHF. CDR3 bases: TGTGCCAGCAACCTCGGACAGGGTGACTATTCACCCCTCCACTTT.

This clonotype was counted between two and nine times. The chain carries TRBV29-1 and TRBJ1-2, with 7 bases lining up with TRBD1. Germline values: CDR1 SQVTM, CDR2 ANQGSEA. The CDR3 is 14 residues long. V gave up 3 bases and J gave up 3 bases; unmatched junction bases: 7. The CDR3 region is CSVEEGAGDYGYTF. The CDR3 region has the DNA TGCAGCGTTGAGGAGGGGGCAGGAGACTATGGCTACACCTTC. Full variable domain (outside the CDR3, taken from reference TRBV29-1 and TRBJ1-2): SAVISQKPSRDICQRGTSLTIQCQVDSQVTMMFWYRQQPGQSLTLIATANQGSEATYESGFVIDKFPISRPNLTFSTLTVSNMSPEDSSIYLCSVEEGAGDYGYTFGSGTRLTVV.

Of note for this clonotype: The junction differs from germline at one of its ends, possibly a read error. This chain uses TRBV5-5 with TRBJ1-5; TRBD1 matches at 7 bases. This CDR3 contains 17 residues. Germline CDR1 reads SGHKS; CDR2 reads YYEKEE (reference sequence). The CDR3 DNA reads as TGTGTCAGCAGCCTGAAACCCCGGGGACAGTCCTATCAGCCCCAGCATTTT. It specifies CVSSLKPRGQSYQPQHF.

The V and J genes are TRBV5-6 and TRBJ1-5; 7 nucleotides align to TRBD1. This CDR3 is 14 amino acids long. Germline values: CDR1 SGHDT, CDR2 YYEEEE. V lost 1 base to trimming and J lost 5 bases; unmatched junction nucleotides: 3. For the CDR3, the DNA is TGTGCCAGCAGCTTGAGGGGGCCGGATCAGCCCCAGCATTTT. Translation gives CASSLRGPDQPQHF. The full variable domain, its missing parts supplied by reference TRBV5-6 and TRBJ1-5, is DAGVTQSPTHLIKTRGQQVTLRCSPKSGHDTVSWYQQALGQGPQFIFQYYEEEERQRGNFPDRFSGHQFPNYSSELNVNALLLGDSALYLCASSLRGPDQPQHFGDGTRLSIL.

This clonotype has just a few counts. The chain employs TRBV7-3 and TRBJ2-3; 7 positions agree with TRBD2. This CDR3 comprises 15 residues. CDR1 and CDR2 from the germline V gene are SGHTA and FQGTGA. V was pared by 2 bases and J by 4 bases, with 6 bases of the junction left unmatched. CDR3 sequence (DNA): TGTGCCAGCAGCTTAGCAAAGCGGGGAGCAGATACGCAGTATTTT. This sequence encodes CASSLAKRGADTQYF. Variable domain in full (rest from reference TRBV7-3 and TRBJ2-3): GAGVSQTPSNKVTEKGKYVELRCDPISGHTALYWYRQSLGQGPEFLIYFQGTGAADDSGLPNDRFFAVRPEGSVSTLKIQRTERGDSAVYLCASSLAKRGADTQYFGPGTRLTVL.

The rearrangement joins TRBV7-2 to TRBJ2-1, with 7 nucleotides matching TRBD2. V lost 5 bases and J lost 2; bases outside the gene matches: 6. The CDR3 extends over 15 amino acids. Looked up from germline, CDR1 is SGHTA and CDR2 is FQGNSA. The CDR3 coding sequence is TGTGCCAGCAGCACGACCGGGACTACCTACAATGAGCAGTTCTTC. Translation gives CASSTTGTTYNEQFF.

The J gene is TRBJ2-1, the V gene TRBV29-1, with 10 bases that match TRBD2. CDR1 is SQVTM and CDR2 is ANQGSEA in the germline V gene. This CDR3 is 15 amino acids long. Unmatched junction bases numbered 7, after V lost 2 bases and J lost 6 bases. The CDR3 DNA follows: TGCAGCGTTGAATGCCCAGCGGGGGGGCTCAATGAGCAGTTCTTC. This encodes CSVECPAGGLNEQFF.

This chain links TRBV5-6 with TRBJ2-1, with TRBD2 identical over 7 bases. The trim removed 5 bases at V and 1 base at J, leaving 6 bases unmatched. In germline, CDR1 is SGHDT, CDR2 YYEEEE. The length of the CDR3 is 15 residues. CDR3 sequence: CASRSGIASYNEQFF. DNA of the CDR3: TGTGCCAGCAGAAGCGGGATAGCATCCTACAATGAGCAGTTCTTC.

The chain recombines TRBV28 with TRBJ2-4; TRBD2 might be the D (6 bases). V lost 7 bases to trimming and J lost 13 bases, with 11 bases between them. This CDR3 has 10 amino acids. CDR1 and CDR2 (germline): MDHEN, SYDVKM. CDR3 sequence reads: CASKDYVQYF. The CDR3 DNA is TGTGCCAGCAAGGACTACGTGCAGTACTTC.

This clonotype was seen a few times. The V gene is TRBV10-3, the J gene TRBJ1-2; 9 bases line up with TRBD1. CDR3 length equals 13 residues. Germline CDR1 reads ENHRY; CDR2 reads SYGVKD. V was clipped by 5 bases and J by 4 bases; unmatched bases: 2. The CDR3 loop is CAISLTGGYGYTF. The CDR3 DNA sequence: TGTGCCATCAGTCTGACAGGGGGCTATGGCTACACCTTC.

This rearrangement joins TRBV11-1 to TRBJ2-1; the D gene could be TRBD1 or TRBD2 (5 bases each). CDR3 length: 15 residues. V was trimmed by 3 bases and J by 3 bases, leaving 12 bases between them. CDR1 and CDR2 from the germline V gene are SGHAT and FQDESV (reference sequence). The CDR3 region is CASSFGSGRYNEQFF. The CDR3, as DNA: TGTGCCAGCAGCTTTGGGTCGGGACGCTACAATGAGCAGTTCTTC.

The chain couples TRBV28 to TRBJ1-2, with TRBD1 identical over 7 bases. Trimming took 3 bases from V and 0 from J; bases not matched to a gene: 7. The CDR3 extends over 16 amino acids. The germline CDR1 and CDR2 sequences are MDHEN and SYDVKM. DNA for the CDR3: TGTGCCAGCAGTTTTATCAGGGGGACTACTAACTATGGCTACACCTTC. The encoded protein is CASSFIRGTTNYGYTF.

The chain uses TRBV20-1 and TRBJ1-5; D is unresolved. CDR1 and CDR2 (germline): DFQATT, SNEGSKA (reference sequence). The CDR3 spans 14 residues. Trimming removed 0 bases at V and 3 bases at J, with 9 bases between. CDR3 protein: CSARDSTPNQPQHF. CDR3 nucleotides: TGCAGTGCTAGAGATTCGACACCCAATCAGCCCCAGCATTTT.

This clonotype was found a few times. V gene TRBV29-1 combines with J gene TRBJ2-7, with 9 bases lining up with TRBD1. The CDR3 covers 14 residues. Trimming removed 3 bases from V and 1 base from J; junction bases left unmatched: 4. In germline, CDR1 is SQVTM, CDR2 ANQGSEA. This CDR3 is CSVEGQGESYEQYF. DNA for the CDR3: TGCAGCGTTGAGGGACAGGGTGAGTCCTACGAGCAGTACTTC.

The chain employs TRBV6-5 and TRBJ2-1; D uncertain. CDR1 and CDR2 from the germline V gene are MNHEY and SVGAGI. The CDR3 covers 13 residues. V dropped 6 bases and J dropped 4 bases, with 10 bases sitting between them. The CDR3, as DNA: TGTGCCAGCAGCCCAGACCCGTACAATGAGCAGTTCTTC. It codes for CASSPDPYNEQFF.